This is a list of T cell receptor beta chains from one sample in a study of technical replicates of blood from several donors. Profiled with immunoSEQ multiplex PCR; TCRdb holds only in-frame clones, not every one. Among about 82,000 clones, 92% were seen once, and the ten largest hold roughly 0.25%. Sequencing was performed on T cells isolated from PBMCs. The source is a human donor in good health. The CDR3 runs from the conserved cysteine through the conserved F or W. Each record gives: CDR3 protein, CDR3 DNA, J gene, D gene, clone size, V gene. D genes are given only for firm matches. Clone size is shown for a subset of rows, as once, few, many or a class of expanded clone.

CASSPGTQNQPQHF | TGTGCCAGTAGTCCCGGGACACAGAATCAGCCCCAGCATTTT | TRBJ1-5 | - | - | TRBV19
CASSQDGMRRNYGYTF | TGCGCCAGCAGCCAAGATGGCATGAGGCGGAACTATGGCTACACCTTC | TRBJ1-2 | - | - | TRBV4-1
CASSLGTGVSNTEAFF | TGTGCCAGCAGCTTAGGGACAGGGGTCTCTAACACTGAAGCTTTCTTT | TRBJ1-1 | TRBD1 | - | TRBV13
CASSEQGIYEQYF | TGTGCCAGCAGTGAACAGGGAATTTACGAGCAGTACTTC | TRBJ2-7 | - | - | TRBV25-1
CASSAGQGSWPQHF | TGTGCCAGCAGCGCAGGACAGGGGAGTTGGCCCCAGCATTTT | TRBJ1-5 | TRBD1 | - | TRBV9
CASSLSQRRREAFF | TGTGCCAGCAGTTTATCCCAGAGGCGGAGGGAAGCTTTCTTT | TRBJ1-1 | - | - | TRBV28
CASSLYSRLAAQYEQYF | TGTGCCAGCAGCTTATATAGTAGACTAGCCGCACAATACGAGCAGTACTTC | TRBJ2-7 | TRBD2 | - | TRBV7-2
CASSRPPGVANYGYTF | TGCGCCAGCAGCCGTCCTCCCGGGGTAGCTAACTATGGCTACACCTTC | TRBJ1-2 | - | - | TRBV4-1
CASSVAGTGGGGELFF | TGTGCCAGCAGCGTCGCCGGGACAGGGGGTGGAGGGGAGCTGTTTTTT | TRBJ2-2 | TRBD1 | - | TRBV9
CASSPKAPAGAVIDTQYF | TGTGCCAGCTCACCGAAAGCCCCAGCGGGAGCTGTAATAGATACGCAGTATTTT | TRBJ2-3 | TRBD2 | many | TRBV18
CASRDSGVETQYF | TGTGCCAGCAGAGATTCAGGGGTCGAGACCCAGTACTTC | TRBJ2-5 | - | - | TRBV6-6
CASSFPRGGDTEAFF | TGTGCCAGCAGCTTCCCCAGGGGCGGTGACACTGAAGCTTTCTTT | TRBJ1-1 | - | - | TRBV7-9
CASRLPQAYNEKLFF | TGTGCCAGCCGCCTCCCACAGGCTTACAATGAAAAACTGTTTTTT | TRBJ1-4 | - | - | TRBV28
CASSLTDRAIYSPLHF | TGCGCCAGCAGCTTAACGGACAGGGCCATTTATTCACCCCTCCACTTT | TRBJ1-6 | TRBD1 | - | TRBV5-1
CASSLTSGANVLTF | TGTGCCAGCAGTTTGACTTCTGGGGCCAACGTCCTGACTTTC | TRBJ2-6 | - | - | TRBV28
CASSPGTGGGGTEAFF | TGCGCCAGCAGCCCCGGGACAGGGGGCGGTGGCACTGAAGCTTTCTTT | TRBJ1-1 | TRBD1 | - | TRBV5-1
CASSLGSTGELFF | TGTGCCAGCAGCTTAGGTTCGACCGGGGAGCTGTTTTTT | TRBJ2-2 | - | - | TRBV7-6
CASRVASSYEQYF | TGTGCCAGCAGGGTCGCGAGCTCCTACGAGCAGTACTTC | TRBJ2-7 | - | - | TRBV2
CATRRDRGTEAFF | TGTGCCACCAGAAGGGACCGGGGGACTGAAGCTTTCTTT | TRBJ1-1 | - | - | TRBV15
CASSLVHSQGPYEQYF | TGTGCCAGCAGCTTAGTCCACAGTCAGGGCCCCTACGAGCAGTACTTC | TRBJ2-7 | - | - | TRBV7-8
CAWSVGETQYF | TGTGCCTGGAGTGTCGGGGAGACCCAGTACTTC | TRBJ2-5 | - | - | TRBV30
CSVRSGRAQETQYF | TGCAGCGTTAGGTCAGGTCGCGCCCAAGAGACCCAGTACTTC | TRBJ2-5 | - | - | TRBV29-1
CAGSEWRGSDTQYF | TGTGCCGGCAGTGAGTGGAGGGGTTCAGATACGCAGTATTTT | TRBJ2-3 | - | - | TRBV25-1
CASSLAFSQGYSGNTIYF | TGTGCCAGCAGCTTAGCGTTTTCCCAGGGCTACTCTGGAAACACCATATATTTT | TRBJ1-3 | - | - | TRBV11-2
CASSLAGTGEEKLFF | TGCGCCAGCAGCCTCGCAGGGACAGGGGAGGAAAAACTGTTTTTT | TRBJ1-4 | TRBD1 | - | TRBV5-1
CASSVLAGGTDTQYF | TGTGCCAGCAGTGTGCTAGCGGGAGGCACAGATACGCAGTATTTT | TRBJ2-3 | TRBD2 | - | TRBV6-1
CASKLGQSSYNEQFF | TGTGCCAGCAAACTCGGACAGAGCTCCTACAATGAGCAGTTCTTC | TRBJ2-1 | - | - | TRBV6-5
CASLSGGRDTEAFF | TGTGCCAGTTTGTCCGGGGGGCGGGACACTGAAGCTTTCTTT | TRBJ1-1 | - | - | TRBV27
CASSSNLLLAGLYEQYF | TGTGCCAGCAGTTCCAACCTCTTGCTAGCGGGACTCTACGAGCAGTACTTC | TRBJ2-7 | TRBD2 | - | TRBV28
CASSIDRSVLRNYGYTF | TGTGCCAGTAGTATAGATCGATCCGTCTTGAGGAACTATGGCTACACCTTC | TRBJ1-2 | - | few | TRBV19
CASSPTPEGFSYEQYF | TGTGCCAGCAGTCCGACCCCCGAGGGTTTTTCCTACGAGCAGTACTTC | TRBJ2-7 | - | - | TRBV27
CASRLKLAGGETQYF | TGCGCCAGCAGATTAAAACTAGCGGGCGGGGAGACCCAGTACTTC | TRBJ2-5 | TRBD2 | - | TRBV10-2
CASSPSGGSGEKLFF | TGTGCCAGCAGCCCATCAGGAGGATCTGGTGAAAAACTGTTTTTT | TRBJ1-4 | - | - | TRBV7-9
CASSLTGQGLNQPQHF | TGTGCCAGCAGCCTAACGGGACAGGGGCTTAATCAGCCCCAGCATTTT | TRBJ1-5 | TRBD1 | - | TRBV7-9
CASSQSDSRNTIYF | TGTGCCAGCAGCCAATCGGACAGCCGAAACACCATATATTTT | TRBJ1-3 | - | - | TRBV7-8
CASRETGGNEQYF | TGTGCCAGCCGGGAGACAGGGGGCAACGAGCAGTACTTC | TRBJ2-7 | TRBD1 | - | TRBV28
CASSGPGQGFYEQYF | TGTGCCAGCAGTGGCCCGGGACAGGGATTCTACGAGCAGTACTTC | TRBJ2-7 | TRBD1 | - | TRBV27
CATSRWDRGLAGANVLTF | TGTGCCACCAGCAGGTGGGACAGGGGGCTGGCTGGGGCCAACGTCCTGACTTTC | TRBJ2-6 | TRBD1 | - | TRBV15
CASSLEQVGELFF | TGTGCCAGCAGCTTAGAGCAGGTCGGGGAGCTGTTTTTT | TRBJ2-2 | - | - | TRBV7-6
CASSLPMGGINRYTF | TGTGCCAGCAGCTTACCTATGGGGGGGATCAACCGCTACACCTTC | TRBJ1-2 | - | - | TRBV28